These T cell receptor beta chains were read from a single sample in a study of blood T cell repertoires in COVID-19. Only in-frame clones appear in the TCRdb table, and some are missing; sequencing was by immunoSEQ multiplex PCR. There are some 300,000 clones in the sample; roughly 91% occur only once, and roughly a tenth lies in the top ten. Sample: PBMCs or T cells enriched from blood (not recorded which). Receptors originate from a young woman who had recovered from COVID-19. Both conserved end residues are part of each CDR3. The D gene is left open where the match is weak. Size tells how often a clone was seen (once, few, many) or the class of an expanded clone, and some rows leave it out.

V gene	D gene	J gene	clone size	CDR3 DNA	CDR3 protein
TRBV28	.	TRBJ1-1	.	TGTGCCAGCAGCGATAAGGCCCGGGAGGCTTTCTTT	CASSDKAREAFF
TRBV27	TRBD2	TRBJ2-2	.	TGTGCCAGCAGTCCACCCGGACTAGCGGGTAGGATCAACACCGGGGAGCTGTTTTTT	CASSPPGLAGRINTGELFF
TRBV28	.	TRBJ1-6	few	TGTGCCAGCAGGGATAATGGGGAGAATTCACCCCTCCACTTT	CASRDNGENSPLHF
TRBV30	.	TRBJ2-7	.	TGTGCCTGGAACAGGGAGACTAGCTTTGACGAGCAGTACTTC	CAWNRETSFDEQYF
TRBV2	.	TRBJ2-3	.	TGTGCCAGCACGGCGGAACTTAGCACAGATACGCAGTATTTT	CASTAELSTDTQYF
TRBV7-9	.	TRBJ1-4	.	TGTGCCAGCAGCCAGGTCCTACCCTCGCCTAATGAAAAACTGTTTTTT	CASSQVLPSPNEKLFF
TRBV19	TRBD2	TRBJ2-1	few	TGTGCCAGTAGTGTCACTAGCGGCTGGAGCTCCTACAATGAGCAGTTCTTC	CASSVTSGWSSYNEQFF
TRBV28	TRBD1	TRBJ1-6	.	TGTGCCAGCAAGGGTGGGACAGGGAATTCACCCCTCCACTTT	CASKGGTGNSPLHF
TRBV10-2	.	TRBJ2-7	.	TGCGCCAGCAGCTACACTAGCTCCTACGAGCAGTACTTC	CASSYTSSYEQYF
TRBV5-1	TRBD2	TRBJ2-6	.	TGCGCCAGCAGCCTGGGTTTCAATCTAGCGGATTCCATCTCTGGGGCCAACGTCCTGACTTTC	CASSLGFNLADSISGANVLTF
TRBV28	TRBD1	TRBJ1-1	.	TGTGCCAGCAGTTCGGGACAGGGTTTCAACACTGAAGCTTTCTTT	CASSSGQGFNTEAFF
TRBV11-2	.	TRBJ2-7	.	TGTGCCAGCAGCTTCCTTAGCGCCCCCCAAGCGTTC	CASSFLSAPQAF
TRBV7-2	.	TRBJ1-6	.	TGTGCCAGCAGCTTAGCCGTGAGCTCCTATAATTCACCCCTCCACTTT	CASSLAVSSYNSPLHF
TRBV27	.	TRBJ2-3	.	TGTGCCAGCAGCTATGGAGATACGCAGTATTTT	CASSYGDTQYF
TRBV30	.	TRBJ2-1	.	TGTGCCTGGAGTCCCTTAGCCGGCTCCGTCGGGAATGAGCAGTTCTTC	CAWSPLAGSVGNEQFF
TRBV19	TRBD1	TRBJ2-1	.	TGTGCCAGTAGTTTCCGGGGCCGGACAGGGGGAATCGGTGAGCAGTTCTTC	CASSFRGRTGGIGEQFF
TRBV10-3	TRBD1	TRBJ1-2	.	TGTGCCGCCAGACAGGGAATATTCTCTGGCTACACCTTC	CAARQGIFSGYTF
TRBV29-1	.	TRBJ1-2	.	TGCAGCGTTCAGGGTGGAGACTATGGCTACACCTTC	CSVQGGDYGYTF
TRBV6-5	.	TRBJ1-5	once	TGTGCCAGCAGCGGGGCCCAGGGGTCTCAGCCCCAGCATTTT	CASSGAQGSQPQHF
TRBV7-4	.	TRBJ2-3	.	TGTGCCAGCAGCTTAACGGGGCCGGCCGGCGGGATGGTAACAGATACGCAGTATTTT	CASSLTGPAGGMVTDTQYF
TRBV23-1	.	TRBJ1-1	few	TGCGCCAGCAGTCAATCGATTCGGCAGGGTGAAGCTTTCTTT	CASSQSIRQGEAFF
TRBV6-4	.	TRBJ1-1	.	TGTGCCAGCAGTGACTCTCGCGGTCCCGTTTTCTTT	CASSDSRGPVFF
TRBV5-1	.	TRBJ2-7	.	TGCGCCAGCAGCCTGGGACACATTTCCTACGAGCAGTACTTC	CASSLGHISYEQYF
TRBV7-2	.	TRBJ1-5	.	TGTGCCAGCAGCCGGGATAGGGCTCAGCCCCAGCATTTT	CASSRDRAQPQHF
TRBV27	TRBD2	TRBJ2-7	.	TGTGCCAGCAGTCCCATTTTGACTAGCGGGAGGAACGAGCAGTACTTC	CASSPILTSGRNEQYF
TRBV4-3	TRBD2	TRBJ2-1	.	TGCGCCAGCAGCCAAGACGGACTAGCGGACTACAATGAGCAGTTCTTC	CASSQDGLADYNEQFF
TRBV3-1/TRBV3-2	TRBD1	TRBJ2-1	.	TGTGCCAGCAGCTCCCAGGACAGGGGGCAGGGGGATGAGCAGTTCTTC	CASSSQDRGQGDEQFF
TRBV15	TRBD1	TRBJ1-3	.	TGTGCCACCAGCAGACCCAGGGGGGCTGGAAACACCATATATTTT	CATSRPRGAGNTIYF
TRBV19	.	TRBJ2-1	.	TGTGCCAGTAGTGACCTAAGTAAGGGGGAGCAGTTCTTC	CASSDLSKGEQFF
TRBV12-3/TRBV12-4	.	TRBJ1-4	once	TGTGCCAGCAGCAACTCGGTGGTCGAAAAACTGTTTTTT	CASSNSVVEKLFF
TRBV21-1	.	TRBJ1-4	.	TGTGCCAGCAGCAATTGGGACAGACCAACTAATGAAAAACTGTTTTTT	CASSNWDRPTNEKLFF
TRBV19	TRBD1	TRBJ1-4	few	TGTGCCAGTAGTATTTCCGGGACAGTTAATGAAAAACTGTTTTTT	CASSISGTVNEKLFF
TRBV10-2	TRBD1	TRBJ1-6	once	TGCGCCAGCAGTGAGAGTGGACAGGATTCACCCCTCCACTTT	CASSESGQDSPLHF
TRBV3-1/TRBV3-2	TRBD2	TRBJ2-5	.	TGTGCCAGCAGCCCAGAAGTCCCGGGACTAGCGGGAGAAGGAGAGACCCAGTACTTC	CASSPEVPGLAGEGETQYF
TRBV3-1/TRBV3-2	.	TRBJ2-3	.	TGTGCCAGCAGCCAAGATTACGGGTCTACAGATACGCAGTATTTT	CASSQDYGSTDTQYF
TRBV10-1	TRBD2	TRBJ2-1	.	TGCGCCAGCAGTGAGTCTCTAGCGGGATCCTACAATGAGCAGTTCTTC	CASSESLAGSYNEQFF
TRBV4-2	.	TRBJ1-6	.	TGTGCCAGCAGCCAAGGCACAGGGTTTTGGTCACCCCTCCACTTT	CASSQGTGFWSPLHF
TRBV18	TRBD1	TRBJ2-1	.	TGTGCCAGCTCATCCCGGGACAGTTACAATGAGCAGTTCTTC	CASSSRDSYNEQFF
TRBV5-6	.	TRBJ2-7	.	TGTGCCAGCAGCTTCTACTCCTTAATTCCAGGACAATGGGGCCACGAGCAGTACTTC	CASSFYSLIPGQWGHEQYF
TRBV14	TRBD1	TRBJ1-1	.	TGTGCCAGCAGCGCTTGGGGACAGGGTTTTCGGAACACTGAAGCTTTCTTT	CASSAWGQGFRNTEAFF
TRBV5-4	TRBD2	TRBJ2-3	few	TGTGCCAGCAGCGTTATAGCGGGCCCTGGCACAGATACGCAGTATTTT	CASSVIAGPGTDTQYF
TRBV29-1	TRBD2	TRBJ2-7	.	TGCAGCGTTATCGGGAGGACAAACTCCTACGAGCAGTACTTC	CSVIGRTNSYEQYF
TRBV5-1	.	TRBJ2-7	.	TGCGCCAGCAGCTGGGGGTCCGGGGGGCGCGAGCAGTACTTC	CASSWGSGGREQYF
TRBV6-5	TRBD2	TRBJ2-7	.	TGTGCCAGCAGTTACTCGATGGCTAGCGGAGATGGGGAGCAGTACTTC	CASSYSMASGDGEQYF
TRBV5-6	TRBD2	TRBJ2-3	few	TGTGCCAGCAGCTCCCCTTTTCGGCGTAGCGGGAAGGATACGCAGTATTTT	CASSSPFRRSGKDTQYF
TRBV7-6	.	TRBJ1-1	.	TGTGCCAGCAGCTTAGGGGACTTGGGGCGCGCTGAAGCTTTCTTT	CASSLGDLGRAEAFF